These 27 T cell receptor beta chains were all obtained from the same sample, sequenced in a study of blood T cell repertoires in COVID-19. Repertoires were generated with immunoSEQ multiplex PCR, while TCRdb's copy carries only in-frame clones and drops some. The table has under 400,000 clones, approximately 88% seen once. The sample taken for sequencing was peripheral blood. The receptors were sampled from a woman in her 30s with COVID-19, enrolled during active disease.

The chain uses TRBV24-1 and TRBJ1-5, with a weak D call TRBD1 (5 bases). The germline V and J ends were trimmed by 5 bases and 6 bases, with 13 bases remaining between them. CDR3 length: 14 residues. Germline assignment: CDR1 KGHDR and CDR2 SFDVKD. The CDR3 loop reads CATSVRVGGQPQHF. The CDR3 nucleotides read TGTGCCACCAGTGTGCGAGTGGGGGGTCAGCCCCAGCATTTT.

V and J are TRBV5-1 and TRBJ2-1, with TRBD2 matching over 7 bases. This CDR3 is 14 amino acids long. V dropped 4 bases and J dropped 6; count of bases not matched to a gene: 7. The germline V gene encodes CDR1 SGHRS and CDR2 YFSETQ. For the CDR3, the DNA is TGCGCCAGCAGCCTTGCAGCGGGACGCAATGAGCAGTTCTTC. It translates to CASSLAAGRNEQFF.

This chain joins TRBV15 and TRBJ1-1; D remains unclear. Germline CDR1 is LNHNV and CDR2 is YYDKDF (reference sequence). The CDR3 runs 13 residues. The ends were cut back, 7 bases at V and 0 bases at J, with 9 bases in the middle. CDR3 nucleotides: TGTGCCACCAAAGACGGGATGAACACTGAAGCTTTCTTT. Residues: CATKDGMNTEAFF.

The chain has TRBV28 and TRBJ1-1; D might be TRBD1 (5 bases). V was shortened by 2 bases and J by 4 bases, with 11 bases between the two germline ends. Germline CDR1 and CDR2: MDHEN and SYDVKM. CDR3 size: 14 residues. CDR3 in DNA: TGTGCCAGCAGTTTAAGTGGGGCCGGCACTGAAGCTTTCTTT. It specifies CASSLSGAGTEAFF.

This clone has just a few counts. The chain combines TRBV18 with TRBJ2-7, with TRBD1 matching 12 bases. The ends lost 3 bases at V and 5 bases at J; junction bases unmatched: 5. Germline-derived CDR1 and CDR2 are KGHSH and LQKENI. The CDR3 runs 15 residues. The CDR3 region is CASSPPGTGGDEQYF. CDR3 DNA: TGTGCCAGCTCACCTCCCGGGACAGGGGGCGACGAGCAGTACTTC. Supplemented by reference TRBV18 and TRBJ2-7, the full variable domain reads NAGVMQNPRHLVRRRGQEARLRCSPMKGHSHVYWYRQLPEEGLKFMVYLQKENIIDESGMPKERFSAEFPKEGPSILRIQQVVRGDSAAYFCASSPPGTGGDEQYFGPGTRLTVT.

V is TRBV7-9 and J is TRBJ2-5; tentative D call: TRBD2 (5 bases). Germline CDR1 SEHNR, CDR2 FQNEAQ (reference sequence). The CDR3 length is 14 residues. The ends were cut back, 2 bases at V and 5 bases at J, with 12 bases in the middle. CDR3 loop: CASSLPSGSETQYF. The DNA of the CDR3 is TGTGCCAGCAGCTTACCCTCGGGGTCGGAGACCCAGTACTTC.

The chain couples TRBV19 to TRBJ1-5, with TRBD1 matching 10 bases. Germline V gene lookup returns CDR1 LNHDA and CDR2 SQIVND (reference sequence). V was pared by 5 bases and J by 6 bases, with 4 bases of the junction left unmatched. This CDR3 spans 14 amino acids. CDR3: CASSEGQGPQPQHF. The CDR3 DNA reads as TGTGCCAGTAGTGAGGGACAGGGGCCTCAGCCCCAGCATTTT.

V and J are TRBV2 and TRBJ2-7; TRBD1 matches at 8 bases. V shed 5 bases, J shed 9 bases, and the junction held 6 bases outside the gene matches. Germline CDR1 and CDR2: SNHLY and FYNNEI. The CDR3 runs to 12 residues. CDR3 DNA: TGTGCCAGCAGTCCGGACAGGGTAGTGCAGTACGTC. Amino acid sequence: CASSPDRVVQYV.

Only a few counts were recorded for this clone. Other nucleotide sequences from this sample produce the same CDR3. J is TRBJ1-5 and V is TRBV7-9; D is ambiguous. V shed 3 bases and J shed 2 bases, with 5 bases lying between them. Germline lookup yields CDR1 SEHNR and CDR2 FQNEAQ (reference sequence). This CDR3 spans 13 amino acids. CDR3 protein: CASSLRGNQPQHF. The CDR3 DNA follows: TGTGCCAGCAGCTTGAGGGGCAATCAGCCCCAGCATTTT.

The V and J genes are TRBV7-9 and TRBJ2-5, with a weak D call TRBD1 (6 bases). Germline V gene data show CDR1 as SEHNR and CDR2 as FQNEAQ (reference sequence). CDR3 length equals 15 residues. V dropped 5 bases and J dropped 5 bases, with 18 bases sitting between them. CDR3 region: CASSPGTRAGETQYF. The CDR3 bases are TGTGCCAGCAGCCCCGGGACACGGGCAGGGGAGACCCAGTACTTC.

V is TRBV5-8 and J is TRBJ2-2; 7 nucleotides agree with TRBD2. J lost 4 bases, V lost 6 bases, and 12 bases had no gene match. This CDR3 has 16 residues. Germline V lookup: CDR1 SGHTS, CDR2 YDEGEE. The CDR3 sequence: CASTVNSGSTTGELFF. The CDR3 nucleotides are TGTGCCAGCACGGTCAATAGCGGGTCTACCACCGGGGAGCTGTTTTTT.

The rearrangement links TRBV12-1 to TRBJ1-6; TRBD1 is the table's D call, not checked against the DNA. TRBV12-1 is described as a pseudogene. The CDR3 sequence is 15 residues long. The CDR3 spells CASSFRGRFQSPLHF. CDR3 DNA sequence: TGTGCCAGCAGCTTTAGGGGGCGCTTCCAATCACCCCTCCACTTT.

V and J are TRBV24-1 and TRBJ1-2; 8 bases fit TRBD1. With V trimmed by 3 bases and J by 7 bases, 15 bases remained unmatched. The CDR3 sequence is 17 residues long. The germline gives CDR1 KGHDR, CDR2 SFDVKD. The DNA of the CDR3 is TGTGCCACCAGTGATGCCAATGACGGGACAGGCCTCCTTGGCTACACCTTC. Residues: CATSDANDGTGLLGYTF.

The chain couples TRBV2 to TRBJ1-5, with D possibly TRBD1 on 5 matching bases. Trimming shortened V by 6 bases and J by 11 bases, and 17 bases separated the two germline ends. The CDR3 is 13 residues long. The germline CDR1 and CDR2 sequences are SNHLY and FYNNEI. In nucleotides, the CDR3 is TGTGCCAGCAGCTTAGCAAGGGGTTGGACCCAGCATTTT. Translation: CASSLARGWTQHF.

V gene TRBV4-2 combines with J gene TRBJ1-2; D is possibly TRBD1 (6 bases). The length of the CDR3 is 13 residues. From germline, CDR1 is LGHNA and CDR2 YNFKEQ. V was shortened by 4 bases and J by 2 bases, with 8 bases between the two germline ends. CDR3 sequence: CASSPGQNYGYTF. CDR3 coding DNA: TGTGCCAGCAGCCCTGGACAGAACTATGGCTACACCTTC.

This chain links TRBV2 with TRBJ1-1; D uncertain. V lost 8 bases and J lost 5, with 12 bases in between. CDR3 length: 12 amino acids. Per germline, CDR1 SNHLY and CDR2 FYNNEI. The CDR3 nucleotides read TGTGCCAGCGACTGGACGGGGACTGAAGCTTTCTTT. It specifies CASDWTGTEAFF.

This chain's CDR3 is CASSSQDRDLEPQHF. DNA of the CDR3: TGTGCCAGCAGTTCCCAGGACAGGGACCTCGAGCCCCAGCATTTT. The chain has TRBV28 and TRBJ1-5, with 8 bases aligning to TRBD1. The CDR3 spans 15 residues. J was trimmed by 8 bases and V by 4 bases; bases with no gene match: 10. Germline values: CDR1 MDHEN, CDR2 SYDVKM. The full variable domain, completed using reference TRBV28 and TRBJ1-5, is DVKVTQSSRYLVKRTGEKVFLECVQDMDHENMFWYRQDPGLGLRLIYFSYDVKMKEKGDIPEGYSVSREKKERFSLILESASTNQTSMYLCASSSQDRDLEPQHFGDGTRLSIL.

The rearrangement uses TRBV5-1 and TRBJ1-1, with D unclear. The germline V gene has CDR1 SGHRS and CDR2 YFSETQ. Trimming left V 0 bases short and J 1 base short, with 16 bases between. CDR3 length equals 17 residues. In DNA form, the CDR3 reads TGCGCCAGCAGCTTGGTACCAGGCGGGTTACGGAACACTGAAGCTTTCTTT. Translated: CASSLVPGGLRNTEAFF.

This clone was seen once. The chain is built from TRBV7-7 and TRBJ2-5; 7 nucleotides align to TRBD1. Germline lookup yields CDR1 SSHAT and CDR2 FNYEAQ (reference sequence). V was pared by 4 bases and J by 2 bases, with 4 bases of the junction left unmatched. This CDR3 region has 14 residues. DNA for the CDR3: TGTGCCAGCAGCTCGACAGGGCTTCAAGAGACCCAGTACTTC. Protein product: CASSSTGLQETQYF.

The rearrangement links TRBV5-1 to TRBJ1-4; TRBD1 agrees at 7 bases. V lost 7 bases and J lost 5; bases outside the gene matches: 11. Per germline, CDR1 SGHRS and CDR2 YFSETQ. The CDR3 has 15 amino acids. The CDR3 nucleotides are TGCGCCAGCGGAAGAGGGGGCAGGGGGAATGAAAAACTGTTTTTT. Translating it yields CASGRGGRGNEKLFF. The complete variable domain, with remaining parts taken from reference TRBV5-1 and TRBJ1-4, reads KAGVTQTPRYLIKTRGQQVTLSCSPISGHRSVSWYQQTPGQGLQFLFEYFSETQRNKGNFPGRFSGRQFSNSRSEMNVSTLELGDSALYLCASGRGGRGNEKLFFGSGTQLSVL.

This chain uses TRBV9 with TRBJ1-6; 10 nucleotides agree with TRBD1. The CDR3 runs 15 residues. Trimming took 3 bases from V and 7 from J; bases not matched to a gene: 4. Germline CDR1 and CDR2: SGDLS and YYNGEE. CDR3 loop: CASSGGTGENSPLHF. As DNA, the CDR3 is TGTGCCAGCAGCGGTGGGACAGGGGAAAATTCACCCCTCCACTTT.

The rearrangement links TRBV6-2 or TRBV6-3 to TRBJ1-1; D remains ambiguous. Trimming pared 3 bases from V and 6 bases from J, leaving 14 bases between. CDR1 and CDR2 (germline): MNHEY, SVGEGT. The CDR3 length is 14 residues. The CDR3 reads CASSYGGEEAEAFF. The CDR3 DNA is TGTGCCAGCAGTTATGGCGGAGAGGAGGCTGAAGCTTTCTTT.

The rearrangement joins TRBV24-1 to TRBJ2-1, with 11 bases that match TRBD2. Looked up from germline, CDR1 is KGHDR and CDR2 is SFDVKD. CDR3 length equals 19 residues. V shed 4 bases, J shed 0 bases, and the junction held 10 bases outside the gene matches. In DNA, the CDR3 is TGTGCCACCAGTGACACCCTAGCGGGGGGCTACAGCTCCTACAATGAGCAGTTCTTC. Amino acid sequence: CATSDTLAGGYSSYNEQFF.

This clone was detected a few times. The chain joins TRBV7-9 to TRBJ1-2; TRBD1 is a possible D gene (5 bases). V shed 4 bases and J shed 5 bases, with 20 bases lying between them. Germline loops: CDR1 SEHNR, CDR2 FQNEAQ (reference sequence). The CDR3 runs to 16 residues. CDR3 bases: TGTGCCAGCAGCTCCCGGACCTCGGAGGGACTTTATGGCTACACCTTC. It translates to CASSSRTSEGLYGYTF.

The chain uses TRBV7-2 and TRBJ1-5; TRBD1 is a possible D gene (5 bases). The V end was cut by 1 base, the J end by 10 bases, with 14 bases between. CDR3 length: 14 residues. Germline assignment: CDR1 SGHTA and CDR2 FQGNSA. In nucleotides, the CDR3 is TGTGCCAGCAGCTTAGGCGGGGGAGGGAGCCCCCAGCATTTT. Amino acids: CASSLGGGGSPQHF.

CDR3 DNA: TGTGCCAGTAGTCTTCGAAGCCCCGGGACAGGGAACATGAACACTGAAGCTTTCTTT. Translated, it gives CASSLRSPGTGNMNTEAFF. V and J are TRBV19 and TRBJ1-1; 9 bases align to TRBD1. This CDR3 has 19 residues. V lost 5 bases to trimming and J lost 0 bases; unmatched junction nucleotides: 16. Looked up from germline, CDR1 is LNHDA and CDR2 is SQIVND (reference sequence). The whole variable domain, remainder taken from reference TRBV19 and TRBJ1-1, is DGGITQSPKYLFRKEGQNVTLSCEQNLNHDAMYWYRQDPGQGLRLIYYSQIVNDFQKGDIAEGYSVSREKKESFPLTVTSAQKNPTAFYLCASSLRSPGTGNMNTEAFFGQGTRLTVV.

The chain carries TRBV11-3 and TRBJ1-1; tentative D call: TRBD1 (5 bases). The CDR3 totals 12 residues. V lost 5 bases to trimming and J lost 10 bases, with 14 bases between them. The germline V gene encodes CDR1 SGHNT and CDR2 YENEEA. DNA for the CDR3: TGTGCCAGCAGCAGGGCAGGGTTGAGAGCTTTCTTT. Translated: CASSRAGLRAFF.